This record covers a single TCR beta chain. Its antigen remains unknown. The trim removed 5 bases at V and 4 bases at J, leaving 9 bases unmatched. CDR3 length: 15 residues. Germline V lookup: CDR1 SGHTA, CDR2 FQGNSA. This sample was taken from a study of blood T cells in healthy people across ages. Then a second PCR, running roughly 7 to 11 cycles, was carried out with a sample-barcoded 5' primer and a J-beta primer mix. Every cDNA molecule bore a tag from a template-switch adaptor containing 12 random nucleotides. Each sample provided no less than 2.5 million CDR3-containing paired-end reads. In TCRdb, the 5' RACE reads were re-called with MiXCR into one record per CDR3 protein. Counted here are 850,000 to 1,300,000 distinct CDR3 sequences, 40% to 55% occurring once; the ten biggest clones make up approximately 17%. The study's findings and limits: In long-lived donors, naive CD4+ cell counts and diversity exceeded those of aged donors. Measured against age, TCR beta diversity per million T cells decreased in a roughly linear manner.

The sequencing input was blood. The sequence derives from an older woman in good health. The rearrangement uses TRBV7-2 and TRBJ1-2, with 8 nucleotides matching TRBD1. The CDR3 region has the DNA TGTGCCAGCAGCGGAGGACAGGGTACCTCCTATGGCTACACCTTC. It specifies CASSGGQGTSYGYTF.